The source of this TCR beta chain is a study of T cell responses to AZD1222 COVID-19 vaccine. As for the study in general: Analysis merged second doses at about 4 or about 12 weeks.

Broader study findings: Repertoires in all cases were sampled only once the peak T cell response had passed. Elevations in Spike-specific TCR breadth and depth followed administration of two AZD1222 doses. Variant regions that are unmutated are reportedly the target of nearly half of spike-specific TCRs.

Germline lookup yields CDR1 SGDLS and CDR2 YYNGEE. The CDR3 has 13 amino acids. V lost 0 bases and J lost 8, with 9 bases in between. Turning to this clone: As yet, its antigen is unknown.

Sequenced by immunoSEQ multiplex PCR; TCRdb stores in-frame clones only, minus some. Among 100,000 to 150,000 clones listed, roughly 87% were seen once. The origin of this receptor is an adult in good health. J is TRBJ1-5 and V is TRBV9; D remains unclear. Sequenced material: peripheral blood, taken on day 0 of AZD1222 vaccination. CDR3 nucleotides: TGTGCCAGCAGCGTAGGGGGTGATGAGCCCCAGCATTTT. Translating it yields CASSVGGDEPQHF.